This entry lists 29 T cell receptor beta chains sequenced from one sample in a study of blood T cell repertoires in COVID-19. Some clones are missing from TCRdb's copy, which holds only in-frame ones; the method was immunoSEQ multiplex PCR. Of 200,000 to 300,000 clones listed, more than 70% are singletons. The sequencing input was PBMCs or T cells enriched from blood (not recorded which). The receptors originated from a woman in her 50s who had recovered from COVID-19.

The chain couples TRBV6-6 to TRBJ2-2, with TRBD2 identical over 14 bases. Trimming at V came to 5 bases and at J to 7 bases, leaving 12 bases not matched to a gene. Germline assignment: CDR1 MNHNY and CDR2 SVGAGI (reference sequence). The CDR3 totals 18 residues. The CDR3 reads CASSPIGGLAGVGGELFF. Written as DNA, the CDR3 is TGTGCCAGCAGTCCCATTGGGGGACTAGCGGGAGTTGGCGGGGAGCTGTTTTTT.

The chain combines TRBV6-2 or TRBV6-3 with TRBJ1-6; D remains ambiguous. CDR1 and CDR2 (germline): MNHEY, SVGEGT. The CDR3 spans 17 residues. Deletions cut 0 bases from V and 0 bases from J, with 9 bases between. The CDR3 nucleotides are TGTGCCAGCAGTTACTCGATCGCGAGCTCCTATAATTCACCCCTCCACTTT. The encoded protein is CASSYSIASSYNSPLHF.

Here the CDR3 reads CASSQGQIRNQPQHF. The CDR3 DNA follows: TGTGCCAGCAGCCAAGGACAGATACGGAATCAGCCCCAGCATTTT. This chain uses TRBV3-1 (or the pseudogene TRBV3-2) with TRBJ1-5; possibly TRBD1 for D (5 bases). The germline V and J ends were trimmed by 1 base and 4 bases, with 11 bases remaining between them. Germline CDR1 reads LGHDT; CDR2 reads YNNKEL (reference sequence). The CDR3 covers 15 residues.

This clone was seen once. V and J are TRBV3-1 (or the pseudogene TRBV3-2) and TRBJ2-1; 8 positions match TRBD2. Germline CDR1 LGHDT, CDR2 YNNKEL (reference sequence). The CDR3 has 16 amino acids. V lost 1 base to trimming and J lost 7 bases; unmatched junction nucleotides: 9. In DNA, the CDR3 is TGTGCCAGCAGCCAAGTTAGCGGGGATTTAATAAATGAGCAGTTCTTC. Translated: CASSQVSGDLINEQFF.

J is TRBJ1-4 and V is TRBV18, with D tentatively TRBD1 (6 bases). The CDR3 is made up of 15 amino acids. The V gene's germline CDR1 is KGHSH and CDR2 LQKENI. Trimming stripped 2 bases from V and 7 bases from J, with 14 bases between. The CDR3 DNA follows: TGTGCCAGCTCACCAACCACAGGGCAGGGTGAAAAACTGTTTTTT. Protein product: CASSPTTGQGEKLFF.

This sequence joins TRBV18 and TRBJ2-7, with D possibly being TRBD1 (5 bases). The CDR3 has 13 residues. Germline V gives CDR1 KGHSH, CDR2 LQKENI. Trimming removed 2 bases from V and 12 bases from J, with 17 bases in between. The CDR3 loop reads CASSPVPSRELYF. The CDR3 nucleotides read TGTGCCAGCTCACCAGTCCCATCCAGGGAACTGTACTTC.

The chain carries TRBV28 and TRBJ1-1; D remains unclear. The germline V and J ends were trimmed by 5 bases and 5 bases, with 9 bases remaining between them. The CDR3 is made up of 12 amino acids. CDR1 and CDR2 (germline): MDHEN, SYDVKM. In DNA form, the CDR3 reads TGTGCCAGCAGTCTCAGAAAGACTGAAGCTTTCTTT. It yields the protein CASSLRKTEAFF.

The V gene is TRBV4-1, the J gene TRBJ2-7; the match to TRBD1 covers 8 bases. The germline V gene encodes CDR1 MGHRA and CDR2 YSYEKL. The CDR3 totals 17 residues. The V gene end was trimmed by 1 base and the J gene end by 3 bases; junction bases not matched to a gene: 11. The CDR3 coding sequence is TGCGCCAGCAGCCAAGGGGACTTACCAGGGGGCTTCTACGAGCAGTACTTC. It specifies CASSQGDLPGGFYEQYF.

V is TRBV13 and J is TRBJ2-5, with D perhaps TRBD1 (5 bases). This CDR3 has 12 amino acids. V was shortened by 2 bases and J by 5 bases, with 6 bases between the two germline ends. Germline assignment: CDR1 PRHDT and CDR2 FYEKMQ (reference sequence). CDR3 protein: CASSLRGETQYF. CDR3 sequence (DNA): TGTGCCAGCAGCTTAAGGGGCGAGACCCAGTACTTC.

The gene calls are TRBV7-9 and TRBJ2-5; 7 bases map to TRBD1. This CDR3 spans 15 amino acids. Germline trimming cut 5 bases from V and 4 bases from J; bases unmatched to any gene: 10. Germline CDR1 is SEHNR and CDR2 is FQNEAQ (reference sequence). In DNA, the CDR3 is TGTGCCAGCAGCGGCGACAGGGTTCGGTTAGAGACCCAGTACTTC. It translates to CASSGDRVRLETQYF. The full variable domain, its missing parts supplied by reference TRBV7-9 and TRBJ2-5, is DTGVSQNPRHKITKRGQNVTFRCDPISEHNRLYWYRQTLGQGPEFLTYFQNEAQLEKSRLLSDRFSAERPKGSFSTLEIQRTEQGDSAMYLCASSGDRVRLETQYFGPGTRLLVL.

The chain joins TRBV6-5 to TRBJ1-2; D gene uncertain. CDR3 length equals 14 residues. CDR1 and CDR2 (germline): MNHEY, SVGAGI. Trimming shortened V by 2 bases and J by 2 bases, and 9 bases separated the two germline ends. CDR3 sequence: CASSYVGRNYGYTF. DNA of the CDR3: TGTGCCAGCAGTTACGTGGGCCGAAACTATGGCTACACCTTC.

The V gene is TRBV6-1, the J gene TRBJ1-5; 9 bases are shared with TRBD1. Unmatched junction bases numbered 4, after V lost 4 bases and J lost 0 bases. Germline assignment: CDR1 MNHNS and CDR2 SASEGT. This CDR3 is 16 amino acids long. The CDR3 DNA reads TGTGCCAGCAGTGCATGGACAGGGGATAGCAATCAGCCCCAGCATTTT. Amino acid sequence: CASSAWTGDSNQPQHF.

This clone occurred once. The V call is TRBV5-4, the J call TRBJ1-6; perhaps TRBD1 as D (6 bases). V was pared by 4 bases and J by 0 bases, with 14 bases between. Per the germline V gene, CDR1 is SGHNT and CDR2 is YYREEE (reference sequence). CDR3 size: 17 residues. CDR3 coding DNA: TGTGCCAGCAGCAATACAGGGTGGAGCTCCTATAATTCACCCCTCCACTTT. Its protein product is CASSNTGWSSYNSPLHF.

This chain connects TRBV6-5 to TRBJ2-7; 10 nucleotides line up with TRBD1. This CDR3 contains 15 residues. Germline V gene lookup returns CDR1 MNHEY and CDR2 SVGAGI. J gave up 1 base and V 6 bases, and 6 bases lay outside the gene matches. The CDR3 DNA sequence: TGTGCCAGCAGCTCCTGGACAGGGGGATCCTACGAGCAGTACTTC. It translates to CASSSWTGGSYEQYF.

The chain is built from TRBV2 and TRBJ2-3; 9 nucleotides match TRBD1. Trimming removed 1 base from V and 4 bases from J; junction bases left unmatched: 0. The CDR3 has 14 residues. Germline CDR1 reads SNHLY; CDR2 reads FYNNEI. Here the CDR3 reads CASSEGTGADTQYF. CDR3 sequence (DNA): TGTGCCAGCAGTGAAGGGACAGGGGCAGATACGCAGTATTTT.

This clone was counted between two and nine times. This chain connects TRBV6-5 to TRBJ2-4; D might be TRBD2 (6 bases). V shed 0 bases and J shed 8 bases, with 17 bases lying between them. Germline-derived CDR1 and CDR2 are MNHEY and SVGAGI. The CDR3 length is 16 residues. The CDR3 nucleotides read TGTGCCAGCAGTTACTCTTGGGGCGGGGCTGTAGACATTCAGTACTTC. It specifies CASSYSWGGAVDIQYF.

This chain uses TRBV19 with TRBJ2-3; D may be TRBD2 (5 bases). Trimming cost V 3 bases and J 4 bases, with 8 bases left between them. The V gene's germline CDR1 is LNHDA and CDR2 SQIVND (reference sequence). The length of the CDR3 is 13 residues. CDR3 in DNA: TGTGCCAGTAGTATCTACGGGGCAGATACGCAGTATTTT. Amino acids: CASSIYGADTQYF.

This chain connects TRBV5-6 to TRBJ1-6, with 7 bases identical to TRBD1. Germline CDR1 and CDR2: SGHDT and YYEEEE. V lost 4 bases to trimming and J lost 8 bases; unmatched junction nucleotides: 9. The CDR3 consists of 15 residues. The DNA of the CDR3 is TGTGCCAGCAGCCGAATTGACAGGGATCATTCACCCCTCCACTTT. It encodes CASSRIDRDHSPLHF.

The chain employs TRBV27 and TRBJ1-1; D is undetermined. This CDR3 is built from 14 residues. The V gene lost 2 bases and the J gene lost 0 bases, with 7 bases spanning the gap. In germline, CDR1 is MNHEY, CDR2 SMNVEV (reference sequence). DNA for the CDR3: TGTGCCAGCAGTTTAGGACTCCTGAACACTGAAGCTTTCTTT. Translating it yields CASSLGLLNTEAFF.

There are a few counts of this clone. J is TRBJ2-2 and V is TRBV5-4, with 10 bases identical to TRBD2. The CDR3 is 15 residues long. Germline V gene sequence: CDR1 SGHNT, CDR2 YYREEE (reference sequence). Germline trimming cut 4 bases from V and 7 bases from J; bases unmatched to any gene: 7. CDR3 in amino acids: CASSPGTSAGGELFF. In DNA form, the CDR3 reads TGTGCCAGCAGCCCGGGGACTAGCGCGGGCGGGGAGCTGTTTTTT.

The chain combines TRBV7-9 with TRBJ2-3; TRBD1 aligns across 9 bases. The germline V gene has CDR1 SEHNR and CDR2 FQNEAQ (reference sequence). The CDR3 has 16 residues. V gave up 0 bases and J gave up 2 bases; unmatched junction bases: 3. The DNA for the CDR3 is TGTGCCAGCAGCTTAGCTGGACAGGGGTCCACAGATACGCAGTATTTT. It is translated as CASSLAGQGSTDTQYF.

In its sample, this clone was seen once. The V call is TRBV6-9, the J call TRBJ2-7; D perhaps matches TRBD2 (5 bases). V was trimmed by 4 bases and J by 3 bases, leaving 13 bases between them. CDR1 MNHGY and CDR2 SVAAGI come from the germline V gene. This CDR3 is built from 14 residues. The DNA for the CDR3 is TGTGCCAGCAGTTCCCCCCCCCGGGGCTACGAGCAGTACTTC. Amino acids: CASSSPPRGYEQYF.

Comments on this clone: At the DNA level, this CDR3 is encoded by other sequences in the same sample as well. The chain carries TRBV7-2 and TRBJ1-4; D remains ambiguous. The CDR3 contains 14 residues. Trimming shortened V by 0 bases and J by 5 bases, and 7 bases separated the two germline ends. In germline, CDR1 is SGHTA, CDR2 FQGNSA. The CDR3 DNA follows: TGTGCCAGCAGCTTAGCGGGCCGAAATGAAAAACTGTTTTTT. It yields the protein CASSLAGRNEKLFF.

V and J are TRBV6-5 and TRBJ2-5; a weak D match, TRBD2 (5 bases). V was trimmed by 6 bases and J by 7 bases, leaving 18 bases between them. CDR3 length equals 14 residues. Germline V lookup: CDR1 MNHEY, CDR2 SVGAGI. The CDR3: CASSRDQTTGTQYF. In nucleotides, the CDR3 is TGTGCCAGCAGCCGGGATCAAACGACGGGGACCCAGTACTTC.

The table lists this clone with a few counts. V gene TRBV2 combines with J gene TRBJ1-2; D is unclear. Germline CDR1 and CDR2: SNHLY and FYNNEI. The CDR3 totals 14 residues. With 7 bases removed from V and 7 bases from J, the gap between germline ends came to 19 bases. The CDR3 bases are TGTGCCAGCACCACCCTGGAAGGACTCTCTGGCTACACCTTC. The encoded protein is CASTTLEGLSGYTF.

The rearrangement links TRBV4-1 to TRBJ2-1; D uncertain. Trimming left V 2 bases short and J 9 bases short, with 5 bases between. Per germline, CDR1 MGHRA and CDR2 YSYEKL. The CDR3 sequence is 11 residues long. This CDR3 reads CASSQSAEQFF. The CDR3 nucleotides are TGCGCCAGCAGCCAAAGCGCTGAGCAGTTCTTC.

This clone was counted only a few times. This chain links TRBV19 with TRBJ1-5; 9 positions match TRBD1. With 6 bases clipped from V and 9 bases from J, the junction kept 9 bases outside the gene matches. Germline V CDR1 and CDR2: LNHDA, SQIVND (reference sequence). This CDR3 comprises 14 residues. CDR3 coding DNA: TGTGCCAGTAGCTGGGGACAGGGATTAGGGCCCCAGCATTTT. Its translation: CASSWGQGLGPQHF.

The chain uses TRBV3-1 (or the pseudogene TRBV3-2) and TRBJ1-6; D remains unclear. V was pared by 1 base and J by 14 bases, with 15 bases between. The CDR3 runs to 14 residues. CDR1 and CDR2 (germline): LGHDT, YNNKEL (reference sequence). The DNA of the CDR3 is TGTGCCAGCAGCCAAGGTACGACGGCTAGGTCCCTCCACTTT. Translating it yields CASSQGTTARSLHF.

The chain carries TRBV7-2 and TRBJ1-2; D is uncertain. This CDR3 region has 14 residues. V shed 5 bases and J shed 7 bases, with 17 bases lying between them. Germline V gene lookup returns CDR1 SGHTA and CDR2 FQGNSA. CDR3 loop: CASSRGSAVGGYTF. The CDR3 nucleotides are TGTGCCAGCAGCCGGGGATCCGCGGTTGGTGGCTACACCTTC.